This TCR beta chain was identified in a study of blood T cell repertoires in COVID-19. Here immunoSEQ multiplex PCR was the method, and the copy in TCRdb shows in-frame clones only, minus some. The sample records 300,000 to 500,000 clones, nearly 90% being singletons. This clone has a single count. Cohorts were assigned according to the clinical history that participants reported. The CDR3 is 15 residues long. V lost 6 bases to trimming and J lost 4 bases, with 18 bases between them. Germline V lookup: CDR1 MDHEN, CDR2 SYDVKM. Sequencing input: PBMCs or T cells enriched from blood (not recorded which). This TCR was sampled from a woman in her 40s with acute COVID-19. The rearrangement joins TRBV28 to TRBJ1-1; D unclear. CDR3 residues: CASSFGVGRATEAFF. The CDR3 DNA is TGTGCCAGCAGCTTCGGAGTGGGGAGAGCCACTGAAGCTTTCTTT.